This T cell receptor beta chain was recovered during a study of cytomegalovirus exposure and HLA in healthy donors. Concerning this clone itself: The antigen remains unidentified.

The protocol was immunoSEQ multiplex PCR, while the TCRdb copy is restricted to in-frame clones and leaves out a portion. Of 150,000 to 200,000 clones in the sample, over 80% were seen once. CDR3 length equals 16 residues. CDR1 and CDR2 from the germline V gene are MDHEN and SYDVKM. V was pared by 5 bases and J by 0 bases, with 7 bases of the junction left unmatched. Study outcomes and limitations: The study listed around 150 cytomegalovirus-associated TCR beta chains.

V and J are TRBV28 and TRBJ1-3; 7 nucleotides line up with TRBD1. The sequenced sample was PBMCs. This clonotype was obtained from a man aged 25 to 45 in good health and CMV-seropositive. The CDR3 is CASSTPGQSSGNTIYF. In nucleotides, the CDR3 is TGTGCCAGCAGTACACCGGGACAGTCCTCTGGAAACACCATATATTTT.